This T cell receptor (beta chain) stems from a study of Siglec-9 on CD8 T cells in melanoma. Data came from immunoSEQ multiplex PCR; TCRdb stores just in-frame clones and leaves some out. This table has tens of thousands of clones, 75% to 85% appearing once. Source material: Siglec-9- CD8+ T cells sorted from blood. This sequence was found in a human donor in good health.

The CDR3 is CASSYGMGSYGYTF. DNA for the CDR3: TGTGCCAGCAGTTATGGGATGGGTTCCTATGGCTACACCTTC. This chain uses TRBV6-5 with TRBJ1-2; D unresolved. Germline CDR1 MNHEY, CDR2 SVGAGI. Trimming stripped 3 bases from V and 4 bases from J, with 12 bases between. This CDR3 has 14 residues.